This T cell receptor beta chain is drawn from a study of T-cell memory formation after mild COVID-19. Each CDR3 protein is one row after TCRdb ran MiXCR on the 5' RACE reads. The data contain under 300,000 distinct CDR3 sequences, under 8.5% of them singletons. The study's findings and limits: Later expanders leaned CD4+, whereas clones that contracted between day 15 and 85 were balanced CD4/CD8. Memory sampled before infection contained some responding clones, suggesting cross-reactive memory joined. Among CD4+ contracting clones, most were CM and EM, and CD8+ ones EMRA.

The CDR3 runs to 13 residues. Trimming shortened V by 4 bases and J by 14 bases, and 15 bases separated the two germline ends. This clonotype has just a few counts. Its cognate antigen is unknown. The chain employs TRBV12-3 or TRBV12-4 and TRBJ1-6; D not certain. Sequenced material: PBMCs or a T cell subset sorted from them (not recorded which). The TCR was taken from a man between 18 and 35 years old who had mild COVID-19 (a few samples of this study predate the infection). Cell type and time point are not known. CDR3 in DNA: TGTGCCAGCAGTTCGACTGCTGATGGGGCCCTCCACTTT. It specifies CASSSTADGALHF.